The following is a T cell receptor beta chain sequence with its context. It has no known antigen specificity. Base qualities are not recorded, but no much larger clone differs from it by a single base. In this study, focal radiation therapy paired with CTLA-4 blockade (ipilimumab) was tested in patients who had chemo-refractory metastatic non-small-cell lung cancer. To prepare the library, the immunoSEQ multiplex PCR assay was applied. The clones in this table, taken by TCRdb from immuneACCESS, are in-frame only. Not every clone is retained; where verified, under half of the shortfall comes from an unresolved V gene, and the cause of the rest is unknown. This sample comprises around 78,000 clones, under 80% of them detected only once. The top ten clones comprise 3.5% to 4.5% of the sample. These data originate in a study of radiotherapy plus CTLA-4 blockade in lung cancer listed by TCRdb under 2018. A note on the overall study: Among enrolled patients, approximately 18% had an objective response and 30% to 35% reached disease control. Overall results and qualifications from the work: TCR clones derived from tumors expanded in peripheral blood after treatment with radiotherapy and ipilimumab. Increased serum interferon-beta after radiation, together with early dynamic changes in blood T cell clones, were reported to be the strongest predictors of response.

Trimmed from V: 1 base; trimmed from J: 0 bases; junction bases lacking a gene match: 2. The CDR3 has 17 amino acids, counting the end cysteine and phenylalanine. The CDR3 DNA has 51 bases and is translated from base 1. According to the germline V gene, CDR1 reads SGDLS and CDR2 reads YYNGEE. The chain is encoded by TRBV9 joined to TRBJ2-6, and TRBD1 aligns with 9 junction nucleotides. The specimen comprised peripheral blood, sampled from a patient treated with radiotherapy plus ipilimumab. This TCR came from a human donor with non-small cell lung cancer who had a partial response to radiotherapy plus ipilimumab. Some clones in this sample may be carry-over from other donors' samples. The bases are TGTGCCAGCAGCGTATGGGACAGGGTCTCTGGGGCCAACGTCCTGACTTTC. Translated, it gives CASSVWDRVSGANVLTF.